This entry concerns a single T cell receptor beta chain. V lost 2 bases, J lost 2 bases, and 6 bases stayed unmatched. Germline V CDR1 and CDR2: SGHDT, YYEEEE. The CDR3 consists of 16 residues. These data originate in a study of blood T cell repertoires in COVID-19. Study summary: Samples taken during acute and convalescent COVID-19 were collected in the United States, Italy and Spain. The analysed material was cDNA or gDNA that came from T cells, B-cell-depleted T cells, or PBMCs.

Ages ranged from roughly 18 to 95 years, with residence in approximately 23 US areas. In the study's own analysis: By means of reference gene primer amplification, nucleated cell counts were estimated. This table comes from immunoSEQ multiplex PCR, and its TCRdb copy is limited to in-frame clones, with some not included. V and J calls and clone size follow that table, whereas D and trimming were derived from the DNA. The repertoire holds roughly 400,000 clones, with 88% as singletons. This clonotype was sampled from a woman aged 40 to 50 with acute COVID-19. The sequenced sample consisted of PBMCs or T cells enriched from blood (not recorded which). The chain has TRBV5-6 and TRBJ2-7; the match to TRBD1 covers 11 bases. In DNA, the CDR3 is TGTGCCAGCAGCTTACCCGGGACAGGGGGGACCTACGAGCAGTACTTC. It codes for CASSLPGTGGTYEQYF.